A single sample gave rise to the 15 T cell receptor beta chains below, sequenced in a study of blood T cell repertoires in COVID-19. Only in-frame clones appear in the TCRdb table, and some are missing; sequencing was by immunoSEQ multiplex PCR. Of around 110,000 clones listed, roughly four fifths are singletons. Sequenced material: peripheral blood. All receptors derive from a man of 80 years or more with COVID-19, enrolled during active disease.

This clone was recorded only once. V usage is TRBV14 and J usage is TRBJ2-3; D is perhaps TRBD2 (6 bases). Deletions cut 4 bases from V and 5 bases from J, with 10 bases between. Germline assignment: CDR1 SGHDN and CDR2 FVKESK. CDR3 size: 13 residues. The CDR3 DNA is TGTGCCAGCAGCCCCTCGGGAGTAGATACGCAGTATTTT. The encoded protein is CASSPSGVDTQYF. The variable domain in full, completed from reference TRBV14 and TRBJ2-3, reads EAGVTQFPSHSVIEKGQTVTLRCDPISGHDNLYWYRRVMGKEIKFLLHFVKESKQDESGMPNNRFLAERTGGTYSTLKVQPAELEDSGVYFCASSPSGVDTQYFGPGTRLTVL.

In this sample, this clone turned up many times. V gene TRBV19 combines with J gene TRBJ1-1; 11 positions match TRBD1. There are 15 residues in the CDR3. The V gene end was trimmed by 4 bases and the J gene end by 5 bases; junction bases not matched to a gene: 6. Germline CDR1 reads LNHDA; CDR2 reads SQIVND (reference sequence). CDR3 residues: CASSTMGQGGTEAFF. CDR3 sequence (DNA): TGTGCCAGTAGTACAATGGGACAGGGGGGGACTGAAGCTTTCTTT.

There are a few counts of this clone. The genes are TRBV9 and TRBJ2-7, with 10 bases identical to TRBD2. Germline CDR1 and CDR2: SGDLS and YYNGEE. The CDR3 is 19 amino acids. Unmatched junction bases numbered 18, after V lost 4 bases and J lost 2 bases. The CDR3, as DNA: TGTGCCAGCAGCCCCCCCGCTAGCGGGAGAGGATATAAACCCTACGAGCAGTACTTC. Translation: CASSPPASGRGYKPYEQYF.

This clone has only one observation. The chain employs TRBV28 and TRBJ1-5; tentatively, D is TRBD1 (5 bases). The CDR3 covers 12 residues. V gave up 6 bases and J gave up 11 bases, with 14 bases separating them. Germline V lookup: CDR1 MDHEN, CDR2 SYDVKM. DNA for the CDR3: TGTGCCAGCAGGGGGTTTGAAGGGGCCCAGCATTTT. Translated, it gives CASRGFEGAQHF. The whole variable domain, remainder taken from reference TRBV28 and TRBJ1-5, is DVKVTQSSRYLVKRTGEKVFLECVQDMDHENMFWYRQDPGLGLRLIYFSYDVKMKEKGDIPEGYSVSREKKERFSLILESASTNQTSMYLCASRGFEGAQHFGDGTRLSIL.

The genes are TRBV29-1 and TRBJ2-7; maybe TRBD2 (6 bases). V lost 2 bases and J 5 bases, leaving 19 bases between the germline ends. This CDR3 is 15 amino acids long. Germline CDR1 and CDR2: SQVTM and ANQGSEA. The CDR3 DNA reads as TGCAGCGTTGAATCCCGGGACCGGGGAGGAAACGAGCAGTACTTC. This gives the protein CSVESRDRGGNEQYF.

V gene TRBV7-2 combines with J gene TRBJ2-7, with 9 bases identical to TRBD1. This CDR3 has 15 residues. Germline V gene data show CDR1 as SGHTA and CDR2 as FQGNSA. The V segment lost 5 bases and the J segment 2 bases; nucleotides outside the gene matches: 7. Here the CDR3 DNA reads TGTGCCAGCAGCGTACAAACAGGGGGCGCCTACGAGCAGTACTTC. This translates into CASSVQTGGAYEQYF.

This clone was detected only a few times. The V and J genes are TRBV20-1 and TRBJ2-7; 11 nucleotides match TRBD2. The J segment lost 7 bases and the V segment lost 3 bases, leaving 11 bases of the junction unmatched. From germline, CDR1 is DFQATT and CDR2 SNEGSKA (reference sequence). The CDR3 totals 15 residues. The CDR3 protein is CSASVGSGRAGEQYF. The CDR3 DNA reads TGCAGTGCTAGTGTCGGTAGCGGGAGGGCGGGGGAGCAGTACTTC.

The rearrangement links TRBV18 to TRBJ1-2; D might be TRBD1 (6 bases). The CDR3 runs 12 residues. Trimming stripped 5 bases from V and 8 bases from J, with 12 bases between. Germline CDR1 is KGHSH and CDR2 is LQKENI. CDR3 nucleotide sequence: TGTGCCAGCTCAGAGGCAGGGGTAGGCTACACCTTC. It specifies CASSEAGVGYTF.

CDR3 protein: CASSSDFPTPLHF. The CDR3 DNA reads as TGTGCCAGCAGTTCGGACTTCCCCACACCCCTCCACTTT. The chain couples TRBV6-5 to TRBJ1-6; D ambiguous. Trimming took off 4 bases at V and 11 bases at J, with 12 bases between the two ends. Germline values: CDR1 MNHEY, CDR2 SVGAGI. The CDR3 length is 13 residues.

This chain uses TRBV28 with TRBJ1-5, with D unclear. Trimming removed 7 bases from V and 6 bases from J, with 19 bases in between. Germline V gene data show CDR1 as MDHEN and CDR2 as SYDVKM. The CDR3 is made up of 15 amino acids. CDR3 loop: CASIAVGGGGQPQHF. CDR3 bases: TGTGCCAGCATCGCCGTGGGAGGAGGTGGTCAGCCCCAGCATTTT.

V usage is TRBV2 and J usage is TRBJ2-7; a weak D match, TRBD2 (6 bases). CDR3 length: 15 amino acids. V was cut by 1 base and J by 3 bases, with 13 bases left in between. The germline V gene encodes CDR1 SNHLY and CDR2 FYNNEI. CDR3 protein: CASSEGQMGGYEQYF. CDR3 DNA sequence: TGTGCCAGCAGTGAAGGGCAGATGGGGGGCTACGAGCAGTACTTC.

V is TRBV28 and J is TRBJ2-7; D perhaps matches TRBD2 (5 bases). In germline, CDR1 is MDHEN, CDR2 SYDVKM. Trimming stripped 3 bases from V and 3 bases from J, with 12 bases between. This CDR3 comprises 14 residues. The CDR3 nucleotides read TGTGCCAGCAGTTTTCCGGGGAGCTACTACGAGCAGTACTTC. Protein sequence: CASSFPGSYYEQYF.

Comments on this clone: The same CDR3 is also encoded by other DNA sequences in this sample. The J gene is TRBJ2-1, the V gene TRBV28; D gene unclear. The CDR3 consists of 11 residues. V was trimmed by 5 bases and J by 7 bases, leaving 6 bases between them. Germline values: CDR1 MDHEN, CDR2 SYDVKM. CDR3 residues: CASSPSNEQFF. CDR3 DNA sequence: TGTGCCAGCAGTCCTTCTAATGAGCAGTTCTTC.

A single count supports this clone. The chain carries TRBV19 and TRBJ2-3, with 16 bases that match TRBD2. CDR1 and CDR2 from the germline V gene are LNHDA and SQIVND (reference sequence). The CDR3 loop spans 15 amino acids. V dropped 6 bases and J dropped 6; count of bases not matched to a gene: 3. The CDR3 nucleotides read TGTGCCAGTAGCATGGGACTAGCGGGAGGGGATACGCAGTATTTT. It is translated as CASSMGLAGGDTQYF.

The table lists this clone with a few counts. The chain uses TRBV5-8 and TRBJ2-1; 14 bases fit TRBD2. J gave up 7 bases and V 3 bases, and 9 bases lay outside the gene matches. The length of the CDR3 is 17 residues. The germline CDR1 and CDR2 sequences are SGHTS and YDEGEE. CDR3 region: CASSWGLAGVRGNEQFF. The DNA of the CDR3 is TGTGCCAGCAGCTGGGGACTAGCGGGAGTAAGGGGGAATGAGCAGTTCTTC.